The 32 T cell receptor beta chains below come from one sample, sequenced in a study of shared clonotypes between healthy human individuals (dated by TCRdb to between 2020 and 2021). The library came from the immunoSEQ multiplex PCR assay. TCRdb took over this immuneACCESS table, retaining in-frame rearrangements with V and J assigned. Such tables are incomplete; in checked studies, under half of the missing clones stem from an unresolved V gene, and the remainder is unexplained. The sample table lists around 120,000 clones, about 72% of them with a count of one. The ten largest account for 24% of the sample. The sample comprised memory CD8+ T cells sorted from blood. The sample's cell subset or site label is to be understood as: CD45RO+ cells pooled with CCR7-negative TemRA cells. The receptors originated from a woman aged 25 to 39 in good health.

The V gene is TRBV7-3, the J gene TRBJ2-1; D possibly corresponds to TRBD2 (6 bases). CDR1 SGHTA and CDR2 FQGTGA come from the germline V gene. V lost 8 bases, J lost 7 bases, and 15 bases lay in between. The CDR3 loop spans 13 amino acids. CDR3 bases: TGTGCCAGCGGGTCGGGACTCTCGAATGAGCAGTTCTTC. It translates to CASGSGLSNEQFF.

The chain has TRBV10-3 and TRBJ1-5; 9 bases are a match to TRBD1. The CDR3 contains 15 residues. Looked up from germline, CDR1 is ENHRY and CDR2 is SYGVKD. V lost 0 bases and J lost 6; bases outside the gene matches: 3. The CDR3 nucleotides are TGTGCCATCAGTGAGTCCGGACAGGGGCGTCAGCCCCAGCATTTT. This gives the protein CAISESGQGRQPQHF.

This chain's CDR3 is CASSPLAGLSSYEQYF. The CDR3 DNA sequence: TGTGCCAGCAGCCCGCTAGCGGGTCTGAGCTCCTACGAGCAGTACTTC. This chain uses TRBV28 with TRBJ2-7; TRBD2 matches 8 bases. CDR1 is MDHEN and CDR2 is SYDVKM in the germline V gene. With V trimmed by 6 bases and J by 0 bases, 10 bases remained unmatched. The CDR3 loop spans 16 amino acids.

This clone was detected once. The gene calls are TRBV21-1 and TRBJ2-7; the D call in the table, TRBD1, was not verified against the DNA. TRBV21-1 is a pseudogene. CDR3 length: 15 residues. The CDR3 nucleotides read TGTGCCAGCCAAAGCACGAGGGACAGCCGCTACGAGCAGTACTTC. Protein product: CASQSTRDSRYEQYF.

This clone was observed a few times. V and J are TRBV21-1 and TRBJ2-5; TRBD1, the table's D call, was not compared with the DNA. TRBV21-1 is recorded as a pseudogene. The CDR3 is 17 residues long. In DNA, the CDR3 is TGTGCCAGCAGCTCCCGGGACAGGGATACGTGTAGGGAGACCCAGTACTTC. As protein: CASSSRDRDTCRETQYF.

This chain links TRBV18 with TRBJ1-6; a possible D gene is TRBD1 (6 bases). The germline V gene encodes CDR1 KGHSH and CDR2 LQKENI. This CDR3 contains 14 residues. With 3 bases removed from V and 7 bases from J, the gap between germline ends came to 10 bases. The CDR3 bases are TGTGCCAGCTCACCTACGGACAGAAATTCACCCCTCCACTTT. Translated, it gives CASSPTDRNSPLHF.

This rearrangement joins TRBV25-1 to TRBJ2-1, with 10 bases fitting TRBD1. The CDR3 totals 16 residues. Germline CDR1 MGHDK, CDR2 SYGVNS. The trim removed 3 bases at V and 4 bases at J, leaving 6 bases unmatched. The CDR3: CASSDSGTGVYNEQFF. The CDR3 DNA is TGTGCCAGCAGTGACTCCGGGACAGGGGTGTACAATGAGCAGTTCTTC.

The CDR3 here is CASSPTGTPSYEQYF. In DNA, the CDR3 is TGTGCCAGCAGCCCCACCGGGACTCCGTCCTACGAGCAGTACTTC. V is TRBV7-9 and J is TRBJ2-7, with a tentative D call TRBD2 (6 bases). Germline V gives CDR1 SEHNR, CDR2 FQNEAQ (reference sequence). The CDR3 runs to 15 residues. V dropped 5 bases and J dropped 1 base, with 15 bases sitting between them.

This clone has only a few counts. This chain links TRBV6-1 with TRBJ2-7; possibly TRBD2 for D (6 bases). This CDR3 is built from 15 residues. V lost 3 bases and J 2 bases, leaving 14 bases between the germline ends. The germline CDR1 and CDR2 sequences are MNHNS and SASEGT. In nucleotides, the CDR3 is TGTGCCAGCAGTGAGGGGGGAGCCGGGGCCTACGAGCAGTACTTC. Its protein is CASSEGGAGAYEQYF.

This clone was observed a single time. This rearrangement joins TRBV28 to TRBJ1-5; D not resolved. Germline V gene data show CDR1 as MDHEN and CDR2 as SYDVKM. The CDR3 length is 17 residues. Trimming stripped 4 bases from V and 3 bases from J, with 19 bases between. The CDR3 bases are TGTGCCAGCAGTTCCGAGGCGGCCGGCCTATTCAATCAGCCCCAGCATTTT. Its translation: CASSSEAAGLFNQPQHF.

The rearrangement links TRBV5-1 to TRBJ2-2, with TRBD1 as a possible D gene (7 bases). The CDR3 runs to 15 residues. V was clipped by 6 bases and J by 6 bases, with 18 bases between them. Germline CDR1 reads SGHRS; CDR2 reads YFSETQ. The CDR3 DNA reads TGCGCCAGCAAGTTGAGGAGGGGGCAGGCCGGGGAGCTGTTTTTT. It translates to CASKLRRGQAGELFF.

J is TRBJ1-1 and V is TRBV27; D not certain. The CDR3 covers 14 residues. With 5 bases removed from V and 1 base from J, the gap between germline ends came to 11 bases. Germline V gene sequence: CDR1 MNHEY, CDR2 SMNVEV (reference sequence). CDR3 residues: CASSLRRGNTEAFF. CDR3 nucleotides: TGTGCCAGCAGTCTACGCCGGGGGAACACTGAAGCTTTCTTT.

This clone came up a few times. This chain uses TRBV6-5 with TRBJ2-2; D gene unclear. V dropped 0 bases and J dropped 4 bases, with 12 bases sitting between them. The CDR3 is 16 amino acids. CDR1 is MNHEY, CDR2 SVGAGI, per germline. The CDR3 nucleotides are TGTGCCAGCAGTTACTCTCTGTGGCTCGGCACCGGGGAGCTGTTTTTT. Its protein is CASSYSLWLGTGELFF.

In its sample, this clone was seen a few times. The genes are TRBV28 and TRBJ1-2; D may be TRBD1 (6 bases). Germline values: CDR1 MDHEN, CDR2 SYDVKM. The CDR3 is 11 amino acids. Trimming pared 5 bases from V and 12 bases from J, leaving 13 bases between. CDR3 nucleotide sequence: TGTGCCAGCAGTACACAGGGTGAGCACACCTTC. It encodes CASSTQGEHTF.

In this sample, this clone turned up many times. This chain uses TRBV4-2 with TRBJ2-7, with D possibly being TRBD2 (5 bases). Germline values: CDR1 LGHNA, CDR2 YNFKEQ. Trimming cost V 0 bases and J 3 bases, with 12 bases left between them. The CDR3 is 15 amino acids. This CDR3 reads CASSQDIERIYEQYF. Written as DNA, the CDR3 is TGTGCCAGCAGCCAAGACATCGAGCGGATCTACGAGCAGTACTTC.

This clone was detected a few times. The chain links TRBV25-1 to TRBJ2-5, with 7 nucleotides matching TRBD1. Matching the DNA end better, TRBJ2-7 makes the J call doubtful. CDR1 MGHDK and CDR2 SYGVNS come from the germline V gene. CDR3 size: 16 residues. CDR3 sequence (DNA): TGTGCCAGCAGTGAAGGCCCGCCGGGACAGTTCGACGAGCAGTACTTC. Residues: CASSEGPPGQFDEQYF.

The chain uses TRBV6-1 and TRBJ2-7, with 7 bases identical to TRBD2. Trimming at V came to 8 bases and at J to 2 bases, leaving 12 bases not matched to a gene. The CDR3 runs to 15 residues. In germline, CDR1 is MNHNS, CDR2 SASEGT. CDR3 sequence reads: CASHPSLRGTYEQYF. The DNA of the CDR3 is TGTGCCAGCCACCCCTCTTTGCGGGGGACCTACGAGCAGTACTTC.

The chain has TRBV25-1 and TRBJ2-3; TRBD2 aligns across 10 bases. Losses at the gene ends were 7 bases for V and 5 bases for J; bases not matched to a gene: 9. Germline loops: CDR1 MGHDK, CDR2 SYGVNS. CDR3 length: 15 residues. The CDR3 coding sequence is TGTGCCAGCACCCCTCTAGCGGGAGTGGAAGATACGCAGTATTTT. This sequence encodes CASTPLAGVEDTQYF.

CDR3 amino acids: CASSPRSGSSYEQYF. Written as DNA, the CDR3 is TGTGCCAGCAGCCCCCGGAGCGGATCCTCCTACGAGCAGTACTTC. J is TRBJ2-7 and V is TRBV7-5; the table's D call, TRBD2, was not checked against the DNA. TRBV7-5 is designated a pseudogene. The CDR3 is made up of 15 amino acids.

The chain combines TRBV19 with TRBJ2-1, with unresolved D. Germline V lookup: CDR1 LNHDA, CDR2 SQIVND (reference sequence). The CDR3 extends over 13 amino acids. The V end was cut by 5 bases, the J end by 8 bases, with 13 bases between. The CDR3 DNA reads as TGTGCCAGTAGTGTGACCGGTTGGTATGAGCAGTTCTTC. Protein product: CASSVTGWYEQFF.

The chain combines TRBV4-1 with TRBJ1-2; TRBD1 might be the D (6 bases). Germline V CDR1 and CDR2: MGHRA, YSYEKL. The CDR3 spans 16 residues. Trimming removed 4 bases at V and 0 bases at J, with 15 bases between. The CDR3 is CASSPTSTGTNYGYTF. The CDR3 nucleotides read TGCGCCAGCAGCCCGACTTCGACAGGCACTAACTATGGCTACACCTTC.

About this clone itself: The junction shows a germline mismatch at one end, possibly a read error. The chain has TRBV4-1 and TRBJ2-7, with 7 positions matching TRBD2. The CDR3 covers 15 residues. Germline V lookup: CDR1 MGHRA, CDR2 YSYEKL. The CDR3 spells CASSHAVAGIREQCF. For the CDR3, the DNA is TGCGCCAGCAGCCATGCCGTAGCGGGCATTCGCGAGCAGTGCTTC.

The table lists this clone with many counts. The genes are TRBV6-1 and TRBJ2-5; D is undetermined. The CDR3 length is 14 residues. Germline lookup yields CDR1 MNHNS and CDR2 SASEGT. V lost 3 bases, J lost 5 bases, and 13 bases lay in between. The CDR3 reads CASSDYFLRETQYF. CDR3 coding DNA: TGTGCCAGCAGTGATTATTTCCTTAGGGAGACCCAGTACTTC.

The CDR3 loop reads CSVEGHSGRYEQYF. CDR3 DNA: TGCAGCGTTGAAGGTCACAGCGGTAGATACGAGCAGTACTTC. This sequence joins TRBV29-1 and TRBJ2-7; TRBD2 might be the D (5 bases). CDR1 SQVTM and CDR2 ANQGSEA come from the germline V gene. This CDR3 has 14 amino acids. V lost 1 base, J lost 4 bases, and 14 bases lay in between.

The CDR3 region is CASSFSYEGGVYEQYF. The CDR3 region has the DNA TGTGCCAGCAGCTTTAGCTATGAAGGGGGGGTCTACGAGCAGTACTTC. This sequence joins TRBV5-6 and TRBJ2-7; weak D call: TRBD2 (7 bases). The ends were cut back, 2 bases at V and 3 bases at J, with 18 bases in the middle. Looked up from germline, CDR1 is SGHDT and CDR2 is YYEEEE. This CDR3 region has 16 residues.

The rearrangement joins TRBV19 to TRBJ2-5; perhaps TRBD1 as D (6 bases). CDR1 is LNHDA, CDR2 SQIVND, per germline (reference sequence). The CDR3 length is 13 residues. V was clipped by 1 base and J by 5 bases, with 8 bases between them. CDR3 DNA sequence: TGTGCCAGTAGTATAGCCACAGGGGAGACCCAGTACTTC. It translates to CASSIATGETQYF.

The V gene is TRBV19, the J gene TRBJ2-1; TRBD2 matches at 7 bases. Germline V gene lookup returns CDR1 LNHDA and CDR2 SQIVND (reference sequence). The CDR3 is 17 residues long. With V trimmed by 9 bases and J by 0 bases, 14 bases remained unmatched. DNA for the CDR3: TGTGCCAGCCAGCTAGCGGAGGGAGGGAGCTCCTACAATGAGCAGTTCTTC. It yields the protein CASQLAEGGSSYNEQFF.

V and J are TRBV11-2 and TRBJ1-4; 7 nucleotides match TRBD1. Germline assignment: CDR1 SGHAT and CDR2 FQNNGV. This CDR3 has 15 residues. The junction had 6 bases not matched to a gene; V was cut back by 3 bases and J by 5 bases. CDR3 loop: CASSLAGTANEKLFF. The CDR3 DNA is TGTGCCAGCAGCTTGGCCGGGACAGCGAATGAAAAACTGTTTTTT.

This chain links TRBV28 with TRBJ2-7, with 10 bases fitting TRBD2. V gave up 2 bases and J gave up 6 bases; unmatched junction bases: 7. The CDR3 loop spans 15 amino acids. From germline, CDR1 is MDHEN and CDR2 SYDVKM. CDR3 sequence reads: CASSLLLAGFFEQYF. The DNA for the CDR3 is TGTGCCAGCAGTTTACTACTAGCGGGATTTTTCGAGCAGTACTTC.

This chain uses TRBV2 with TRBJ2-7, with 10 bases lining up with TRBD2. Germline V gives CDR1 SNHLY, CDR2 FYNNEI. V gave up 5 bases and J gave up 4 bases; unmatched junction bases: 5. CDR3 length: 14 residues. The CDR3 protein is CASSPLAGAYEQYF. The CDR3 coding sequence is TGTGCCAGCAGTCCCCTAGCGGGAGCGTACGAGCAGTACTTC.

The chain employs TRBV28 and TRBJ1-5; D remains ambiguous. V lost 6 bases and J 0 bases, leaving 6 bases between the germline ends. The germline CDR1 and CDR2 sequences are MDHEN and SYDVKM. The CDR3 length is 13 residues. In DNA, the CDR3 is TGTGCCAGCAGGCCGAATAGCAATCAGCCCCAGCATTTT. It encodes CASRPNSNQPQHF.

The table lists this clone with a few counts. This rearrangement joins TRBV4-2 to TRBJ2-4; no clear D gene. The germline V and J ends were trimmed by 1 base and 5 bases, with 9 bases remaining between them. CDR1 and CDR2 (germline): LGHNA, YNFKEQ. CDR3 length: 14 amino acids. The CDR3 loop is CASSQALRENIQYF. In nucleotides, the CDR3 is TGTGCCAGCAGCCAAGCATTACGGGAAAACATTCAGTACTTC.